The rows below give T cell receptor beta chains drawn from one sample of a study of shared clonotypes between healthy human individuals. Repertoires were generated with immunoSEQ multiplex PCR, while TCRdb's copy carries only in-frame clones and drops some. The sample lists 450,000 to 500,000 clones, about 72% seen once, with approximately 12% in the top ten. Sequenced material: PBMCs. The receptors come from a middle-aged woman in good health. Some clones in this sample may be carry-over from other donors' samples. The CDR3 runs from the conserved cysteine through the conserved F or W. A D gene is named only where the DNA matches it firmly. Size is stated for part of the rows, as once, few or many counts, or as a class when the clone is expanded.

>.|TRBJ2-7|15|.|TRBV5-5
CASSLGLLDLGEQYF
TGTGCCAGCAGCTTGGGGTTATTGGACCTCGGGGAGCAGTACTTC
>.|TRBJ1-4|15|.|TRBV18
CASSPIPATNEKLFF
TGTGCCAGCTCACCAATCCCAGCAACTAATGAAAAACTGTTTTTT
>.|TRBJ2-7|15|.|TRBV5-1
CASSLAVRSPYEQYF
TGCGCCAGCAGCTTGGCCGTCAGGAGTCCCTACGAGCAGTACTTC
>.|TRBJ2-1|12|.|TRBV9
CASSVEVNEQFF
TGTGCCAGCAGCGTAGAGGTTAATGAGCAGTTCTTC
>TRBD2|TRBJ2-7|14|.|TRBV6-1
CASSEVAGGFEQYF
TGTGCCAGCAGTGAAGTAGCGGGAGGCTTCGAGCAGTACTTC
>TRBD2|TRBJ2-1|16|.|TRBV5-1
CASSFRLAGEGQEQFF
TGCGCCAGCAGCTTCCGACTAGCGGGAGAAGGTCAGGAGCAGTTCTTC
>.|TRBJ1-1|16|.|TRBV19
CASSIVSAAGNTEAFF
TGTGCCAGTAGTATAGTGTCAGCCGCGGGGAACACTGAAGCTTTCTTT
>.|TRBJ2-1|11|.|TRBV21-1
CASSNRDQQFF
TGTGCCAGCAGCAACCGGGACCAGCAGTTCTTC
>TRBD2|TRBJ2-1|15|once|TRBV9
CASSVASGAYNEQFF
TGTGCCAGCAGCGTAGCAAGCGGGGCGTACAATGAGCAGTTCTTC
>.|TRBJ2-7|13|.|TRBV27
CAGSRGTTYEQYF
TGTGCCGGCTCACGAGGCACTACCTACGAGCAGTACTTC
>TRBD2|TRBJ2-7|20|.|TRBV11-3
CASSLGWGDNSGKTLDEQYF
TGTGCCAGCAGCTTAGGTTGGGGAGACAATAGCGGGAAGACCCTTGACGAGCAGTACTTC
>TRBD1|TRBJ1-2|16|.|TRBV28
CASSFELQGIGYGYTF
TGTGCCAGCAGTTTCGAGTTACAGGGGATTGGTTATGGCTACACCTTC
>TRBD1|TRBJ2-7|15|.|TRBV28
CASSPLTGQRYEQYF
TGTGCCAGCAGCCCCCTGACAGGGCAACGCTACGAGCAGTACTTC
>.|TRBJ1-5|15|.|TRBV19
CASNHVRTDPWPQHF
TGTGCCAGTAACCACGTTAGGACGGACCCCTGGCCCCAGCATTTT
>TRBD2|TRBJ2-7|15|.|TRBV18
CASSPASGRAIEQYF
TGTGCCAGCTCACCGGCTAGCGGGAGGGCCATCGAGCAGTACTTC
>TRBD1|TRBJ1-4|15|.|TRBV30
CAWSPYRGPNEKLFF
TGTGCCTGGAGTCCCTACAGGGGCCCTAATGAAAAACTGTTTTTT
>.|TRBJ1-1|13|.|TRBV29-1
CSVRKQGNTEAFF
TGCAGCGTTAGGAAACAGGGGAACACTGAAGCTTTCTTT
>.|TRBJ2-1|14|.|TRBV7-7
CASSLVWSYNEQFF
TGTGCTAGCAGCTTAGTCTGGTCTTACAATGAGCAGTTCTTC
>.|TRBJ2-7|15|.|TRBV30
CAWSKEQIVHYEQYF
TGTGCCTGGAGTAAGGAGCAAATAGTCCACTACGAGCAGTACTTC
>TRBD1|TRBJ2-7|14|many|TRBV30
CAWNTGTGGDEQYF
TGTGCCTGGAATACCGGGACAGGGGGTGACGAGCAGTACTTC
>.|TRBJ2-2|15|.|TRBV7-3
CASSLGTWNTGELFF
TGTGCCAGCAGCTTAGGGACTTGGAACACCGGGGAGCTGTTTTTT
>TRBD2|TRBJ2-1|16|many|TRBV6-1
CASSEAGLEPYNEQFF
TGTGCCAGCAGTGAGGCGGGACTAGAACCCTACAATGAGCAGTTCTTC
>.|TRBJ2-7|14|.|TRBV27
CASSPPTRTYEQYF
TGTGCCAGCAGTCCGCCGACACGGACCTACGAGCAGTACTTC
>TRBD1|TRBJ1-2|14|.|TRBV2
CASRGTGRTYGYTF
TGTGCCAGCAGGGGGACAGGCCGGACCTATGGCTACACCTTC
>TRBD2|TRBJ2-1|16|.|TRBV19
CASTRTSGSSYNEQFF
TGTGCCAGTACCCGGACTAGCGGGAGCTCCTACAATGAGCAGTTCTTC
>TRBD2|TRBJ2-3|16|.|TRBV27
CASSFLAGGLGDTQYF
TGTGCCAGCAGTTTTCTAGCGGGAGGACTAGGAGATACGCAGTATTTT
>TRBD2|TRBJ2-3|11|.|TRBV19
CASSPGGTQYF
TGTGCCAGTAGTCCGGGGGGTACGCAGTATTTT
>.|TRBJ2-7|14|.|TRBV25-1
CASSGPGHSYEQYF
TGTGCCAGCAGTGGCCCAGGGCACTCCTACGAGCAGTACTTC
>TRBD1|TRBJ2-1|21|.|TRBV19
CASSIAPMGQGARSGNNEQFF
TGTGCCAGTAGTATAGCCCCTATGGGACAGGGGGCGCGGAGTGGGAACAATGAGCAGTTCTTC
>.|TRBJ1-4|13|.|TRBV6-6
CASSGATNEKLFF
TGTGCCAGCTCAGGGGCAACTAATGAAAAACTGTTTTTT
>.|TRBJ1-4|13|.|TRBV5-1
CASTPGGNEKLFF
TGCGCCAGCACGCCGGGGGGTAATGAAAAACTGTTTTTT
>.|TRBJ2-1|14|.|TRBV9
CASSPSPLDNEQFF
TGTGCCAGCAGCCCAAGCCCGCTAGATAATGAGCAGTTCTTC
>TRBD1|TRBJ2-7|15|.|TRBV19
CASKDRGSHSYEQYF
TGTGCCAGTAAAGACAGGGGGTCCCACTCCTACGAGCAGTACTTC
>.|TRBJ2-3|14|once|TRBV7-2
CASSSLPRTDTQYF
TGTGCCAGCAGCTCCCTGCCTCGCACAGATACGCAGTATTTT
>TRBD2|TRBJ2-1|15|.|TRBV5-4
CASGMGAGGPREQFF
TGTGCCAGCGGCATGGGGGCGGGAGGGCCGCGGGAGCAGTTCTTC
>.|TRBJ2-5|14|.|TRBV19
CASSARAGWETQYF
TGTGCCAGTAGTGCCAGGGCGGGTTGGGAGACCCAGTACTTC
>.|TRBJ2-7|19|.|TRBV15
CATSRDLTPGLSYSYEQYF
TGTGCCACCAGCAGAGATCTCACACCGGGCCTTAGCTACTCCTACGAGCAGTACTTC
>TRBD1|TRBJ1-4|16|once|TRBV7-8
CASSRRTGGLNEKLFF
TGTGCCAGCAGCAGGAGGACAGGGGGCCTAAATGAAAAACTGTTTTTT
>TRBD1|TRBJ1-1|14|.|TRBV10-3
CAIRRQGANTEAFF
TGTGCCATCAGGCGACAGGGAGCGAACACTGAAGCTTTCTTT
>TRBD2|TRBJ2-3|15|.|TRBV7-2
CASSLAGRAGDTQYF
TGTGCCAGCAGCTTAGCCGGGAGGGCGGGAGATACGCAGTATTTT
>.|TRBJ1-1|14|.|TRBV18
CASSPRSGNTEAFF
TGTGCCAGCTCACCAAGGTCAGGGAACACTGAAGCTTTCTTT
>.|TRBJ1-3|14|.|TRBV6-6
CASSYDQGGNTIYF
TGTGCCAGCAGTTACGACCAGGGCGGAAACACCATATATTTT
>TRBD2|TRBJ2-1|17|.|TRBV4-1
CASSQDRLLREFNEQFF
TGCGCCAGCAGCCAAGATAGACTACTGCGGGAGTTTAATGAGCAGTTCTTC
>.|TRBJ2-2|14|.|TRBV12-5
CASGLSGVTGELFF
TGTGCTAGTGGTTTGTCAGGGGTCACCGGGGAGCTGTTTTTT
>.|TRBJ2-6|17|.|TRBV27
CASRGGFSTSGANVLTF
TGTGCCAGCCGAGGTGGGTTTAGCACCTCTGGGGCCAACGTCCTGACTTTC
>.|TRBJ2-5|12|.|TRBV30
CAWTRVEETQYF
TGTGCCTGGACGCGGGTAGAAGAGACCCAGTACTTC
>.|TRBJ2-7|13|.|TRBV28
CASSRTGPYEQYF
TGTGCCAGCAGCCGGACCGGTCCCTACGAGCAGTACTTC
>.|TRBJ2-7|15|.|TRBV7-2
CASSLVGGRGYEQYF
TGTGCCAGCAGCTTAGTGGGGGGCCGAGGCTACGAGCAGTACTTC
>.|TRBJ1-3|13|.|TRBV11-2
CASSLDPGGTIYF
TGTGCCAGCAGCTTAGATCCGGGGGGCACCATATACTTT
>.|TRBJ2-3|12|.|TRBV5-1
CASMDLPDTQYF
TGCGCCAGCATGGACTTACCAGATACGCAGTATTTT
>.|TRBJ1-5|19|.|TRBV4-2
CASSLLTVGGHQSNQPQHF
TGTGCCAGCAGCCTCCTTACTGTGGGGGGACACCAAAGCAATCAGCCCCAGCATTTT
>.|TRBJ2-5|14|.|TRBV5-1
CASSLGLAQETQYF
TGCGCCAGCAGCTTGGGGCTAGCGCAAGAGACCCAGTACTTC
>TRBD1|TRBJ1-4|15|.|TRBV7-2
CASSLGGQANEKLFF
TGTGCCAGCAGCTTAGGGGGACAGGCTAATGAAAAACTGTTTTTT
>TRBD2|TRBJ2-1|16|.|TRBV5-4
CASSLEASGLYNEQFF
TGTGCCAGCAGCTTGGAGGCTAGCGGGCTCTACAATGAGCAGTTCTTC